These T cell receptor beta chains were read from a single sample in a study of cytomegalovirus exposure and HLA in healthy donors. Repertoires were generated with immunoSEQ multiplex PCR, while TCRdb's copy carries only in-frame clones and drops some. The repertoire holds some 160,000 clones, with roughly 65% as singletons. The sequencing sample was made of PBMCs. These receptors were collected from a man in his sixties in good health and CMV-seronegative. Each CDR3 is given with its conserved first and last residue. The D gene is left open where the match is weak. Rows may omit the clone size; those that give it use once, few, many or a size class.

>TRBV25-1|-|TRBJ1-4|few
CASGQFNEKLFF
TGTGCCAGTGGACAGTTTAATGAAAAACTGTTTTTT
>TRBV19|TRBD2|TRBJ2-3|-
CASRRAAGEGTDTQYF
TGTGCCAGTAGGAGAGCAGCGGGAGAGGGGACAGATACGCAGTATTTT
>TRBV5-1|TRBD1|TRBJ1-1|few
CASSLRYRGPRGTEAFF
TGCGCCAGCAGCTTGAGGTACAGGGGGCCCCGGGGGACTGAAGCTTTCTTT
>TRBV7-3|-|TRBJ2-5|few
CASSPQAGPQETQYF
TGTGCCAGCAGCCCCCAGGCGGGCCCGCAAGAGACCCAGTACTTC
>TRBV21-1|-|TRBJ1-2|-
CASSKYSTGDGYTF
TGTGCCAGCAGCAAATATAGTACAGGGGATGGCTACACCTTC
>TRBV6-5|-|TRBJ2-7|-
CASSYLTGEQYF
TGTGCCAGCAGTTACCTAACGGGCGAGCAGTACTTC
>TRBV5-6|-|TRBJ2-2|-
CASSVGIGDTGELFF
TGTGCCAGCAGCGTAGGTATAGGGGACACCGGGGAGCTGTTTTTT
>TRBV28|-|TRBJ1-5|-
CASSWRGGGNQPQHF
TGTGCCAGCAGTTGGAGGGGGGGAGGCAATCAGCCCCAGCATTTT
>TRBV30|-|TRBJ1-2|-
CAWSVGQPSNYGYTF
TGTGCCTGGAGTGTTGGACAACCATCTAACTATGGCTACACCTTC
>TRBV28|TRBD2|TRBJ2-3|-
CASSLAGGEDTQYF
TGTGCCAGCAGCTTAGCGGGAGGAGAGGATACGCAGTATTTT
>TRBV5-4|-|TRBJ1-5|-
CASSPGLNQPQHF
TGTGCCAGCAGCCCAGGCTTAAATCAGCCCCAGCATTTT
>TRBV19|-|TRBJ2-7|-
CASSIRQGYEQYF
TGTGCCAGTAGTATACGGCAGGGTTACGAGCAGTACTTC
>TRBV5-1|-|TRBJ2-3|-
CASSLDVQGIDTQYF
TGCGCCAGCAGCTTGGACGTACAGGGTATAGATACGCAGTATTTT
>TRBV4-1|TRBD1|TRBJ2-7|-
CASSPRTGLSYEQYF
TGCGCCAGCAGCCCGAGGACAGGGCTATCCTACGAGCAGTACTTC
>TRBV5-6|TRBD1|TRBJ1-2|-
CASSHRGTGTYGYTF
TGTGCCAGCAGCCACCGCGGGACAGGGACTTATGGCTACACCTTC
>TRBV6-6|-|TRBJ1-1|few
CASSPWTANTEAFF
TGTGCCAGCAGTCCTTGGACAGCGAACACTGAAGCTTTCTTT
>TRBV7-9|-|TRBJ2-3|-
CASRGDGGSTDTQYF
TGTGCCAGCAGAGGAGACGGGGGAAGCACAGATACGCAGTATTTT
>TRBV5-4|TRBD2|TRBJ2-1|-
CASSSERGDNEQFF
TGTGCCAGCAGCTCGGAGCGGGGCGACAATGAGCAGTTCTTC
>TRBV19|TRBD2|TRBJ2-5|-
CASTTGRGGVTETQYF
TGTGCCAGTACCACGGGGAGGGGAGGGGTGACAGAGACCCAGTACTTC
>TRBV28|-|TRBJ2-7|-
CASRPDPSLYEQYF
TGTGCCAGCAGGCCCGACCCTAGCCTCTACGAGCAGTACTTC
>TRBV7-9|TRBD1|TRBJ1-1|few
CASELGQGTEAFF
TGTGCCAGCGAACTTGGACAGGGGACTGAAGCTTTCTTT
>TRBV7-9|-|TRBJ1-1|-
CASRGGNTEAFF
TGTGCCAGCCGGGGGGGGAACACTGAAGCTTTCTTT
>TRBV6-6|-|TRBJ1-1|few
CASSYAGNTEAFF
TGTGCCAGCAGTTACGCGGGGAACACTGAAGCTTTCTTT
>TRBV29-1|TRBD2|TRBJ2-2|-
CSVVREGPGGELFF
TGCAGCGTTGTGCGGGAGGGCCCGGGCGGGGAGCTGTTTTTT
>TRBV30|TRBD2|TRBJ2-5|-
CAWSDLSGSSGETQYF
TGTGCCTGGAGTGATCTTAGCGGGAGCTCAGGGGAGACCCAGTACTTC
>TRBV6-1|-|TRBJ2-3|-
CASVDSARTDTQYF
TGTGCCAGCGTGGATAGCGCGCGCACAGATACGCAGTATTTT
>TRBV7-8|TRBD1|TRBJ1-5|-
CASSSTGAAGDQPQHF
TGTGCCAGCAGCTCCACAGGGGCCGCAGGGGATCAGCCCCAGCATTTT